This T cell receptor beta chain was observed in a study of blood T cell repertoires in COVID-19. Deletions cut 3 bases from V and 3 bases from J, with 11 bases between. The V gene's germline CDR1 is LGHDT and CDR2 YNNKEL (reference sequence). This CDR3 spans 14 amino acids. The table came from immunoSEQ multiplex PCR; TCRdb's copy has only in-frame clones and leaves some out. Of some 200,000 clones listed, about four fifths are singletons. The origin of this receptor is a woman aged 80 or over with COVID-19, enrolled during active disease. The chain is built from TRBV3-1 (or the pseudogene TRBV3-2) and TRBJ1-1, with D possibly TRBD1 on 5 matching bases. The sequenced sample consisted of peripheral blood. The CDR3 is CASSQVEGDTEAFF. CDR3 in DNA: TGTGCCAGCAGCCAGGTAGAAGGGGACACTGAAGCTTTCTTT.